This T cell receptor beta chain derives from a study of shared clonotypes between healthy human individuals. Study conclusions and caveats: For naive CD4 cells, roughly 4.6% of clonotypes were shared across a few donors.

With respect to this clone: No antigen is known for it.

Each replicate PCR on the sorted subsets used about 220 ng DNA (roughly 27,000 T cell genomes). Using immunoSEQ multiplex PCR, the repertoire was profiled, and TCRdb retains in-frame clones only, with some absent. The table has over a million clones, 70% to 80% seen once. Germline CDR1 and CDR2: DFQATT and SNEGSKA (reference sequence). V was pared by 5 bases and J by 9 bases, with 13 bases between. The CDR3 covers 11 residues. This TCR was recovered from a man between 18 and 29 years old in good health. Some clones in this sample may be carry-over from other donors' samples. The V call is TRBV20-1, the J call TRBJ1-1, with D unclear. Sequenced sample: memory CD4+ T cells from PBMCs. Subset: CD45RA-negative fraction. The CDR3 DNA reads as TGCAGTGCTGGGAGCCTTGGGAAAGCTTTCTTT. Residues: CSAGSLGKAFF.